This T cell receptor (beta chain) was identified in a study of blood T cells in healthy people across ages. CDR1 is SGHAT, CDR2 FQDESV, per germline (reference sequence). The CDR3 totals 13 residues. The V gene lost 5 bases and the J gene lost 3 bases, with 10 bases spanning the gap. A second PCR of about 6 to 11 cycles used a sample-barcoded 5' primer and a J-beta primer mix. TCRdb analysed the 5' RACE reads with MiXCR anew, one entry per CDR3 protein. The top ten hold more than 8.5% of the sample, which has 750,000 to 950,000 distinct CDR3 sequences, 25% to 30% seen once. This same sample was also part of a study on T cells of mothers and their children.

The genes are TRBV11-1 and TRBJ1-1, with unresolved D. The TCR sequence derives from a woman in her 40s in good health. Source material: blood. Here the CDR3 reads CASSLRFDTEAFF. The CDR3 region has the DNA TGTGCCAGCAGCCTACGGTTTGACACTGAAGCTTTCTTT.